This TCR beta chain is from a study of T cell changes during pregnancy in multiple sclerosis. Libraries were prepared by immunoSEQ multiplex PCR; TCRdb keeps only in-frame clonotypes and omits some of them. The data contain about 58,000 clones, under 95% of them singletons. The CDR3 has 14 amino acids. The trim removed 6 bases at V and 6 bases at J, leaving 10 bases unmatched. Germline V gene data show CDR1 as ENHRY and CDR2 as SYGVKD. This clone was seen a few times. The material sequenced was CD4+ T cells from peripheral blood mononuclear cells, taken after pregnancy. This receptor was taken from a female donor in good health, enrolled as a control in a pregnancy study. This chain joins TRBV10-3 and TRBJ1-1; 7 positions match TRBD1. This CDR3 reads CAIRRDRKGAEAFF. Here the CDR3 DNA reads TGTGCCATCAGAAGGGACAGAAAAGGGGCTGAAGCTTTCTTT.